A single sample is the source of the 19 T cell receptor beta chains below, sequenced in a study of CD8 T cells in Susac syndrome. With random hexamers, reverse transcription was performed on about 0.5 to 1 ug of RNA. TCRdb analysed the immunoSEQ multiplex PCR reads with MiXCR anew, one entry per CDR3 protein. The sample holds hundreds of thousands of distinct CDR3 sequences, around 93% seen once. Sequenced sample: CD4+ T cells from PBMCs. The receptor set was obtained from a human donor with multiple sclerosis.

The chain employs TRBV30 and TRBJ1-4; 7 bases are a match to TRBD1. The CDR3 is 14 amino acids. The germline CDR1 and CDR2 sequences are GTSNPN and SVGIG (reference sequence). Trimming cost V 4 bases and J 7 bases; bases outside gene matches: 9. CDR3 region: CAWTLKGASEKLFF. The CDR3 nucleotides are TGTGCCTGGACCCTAAAGGGGGCGTCTGAAAAACTGTTTTTT. Based on the CDR3 plus reference TRBV30 and TRBJ1-4, the full variable domain is SQTIHQWPATLVQPVGSPLSLECTVEGTSNPNLYWYRQAAGRGLQLLFYSVGIGQISSEVPQNLSASRPQDRQFILSSKKLLLSDSGFYLCAWTLKGASEKLFFGSGTQLSVL.

The chain uses TRBV24-1 and TRBJ2-2; D is possibly TRBD1 (5 bases). This CDR3 has 13 amino acids. Per the germline V gene, CDR1 is KGHDR and CDR2 is SFDVKD. V was cut by 0 bases and J by 8 bases, with 6 bases left in between. The CDR3 loop reads CATSDLQGGELFF. The CDR3 DNA reads as TGTGCCACCAGTGATTTGCAGGGTGGGGAGCTGTTTTTT.

Of note for this clonotype: The germline gene is not matched at one end of the junction; a read error may be the cause. V gene TRBV6-2 or TRBV6-3 combines with J gene TRBJ1-3; D is uncertain. The germline V gene encodes CDR1 MNHEY and CDR2 SVGEGT. CDR3 length: 14 amino acids. CDR3 DNA: TGTGCCAGCAGTTACGCGGGGTCTGAAAACACCATATATTTT. This translates into CASSYAGSENTIYF.

J is TRBJ1-1 and V is TRBV6-1; a weak D match, TRBD1 (5 bases). Trimming left V 6 bases short and J 3 bases short, with 17 bases between. The CDR3 runs to 15 residues. Per germline, CDR1 MNHNS and CDR2 SASEGT. The CDR3 DNA reads as TGTGCCAGCAGCCCCCTGGGAGCGGGGGACACTGAAGCTTTCTTT. Protein product: CASSPLGAGDTEAFF.

A single count supports this clonotype. The CDR3 is CSAARGNTGELFF. The CDR3 DNA reads as TGCAGTGCGGCTAGGGGCAACACCGGGGAGCTGTTTTTT. J is TRBJ2-2 and V is TRBV20-1; D is perhaps TRBD1 (5 bases). CDR3 size: 13 residues. The germline CDR1 and CDR2 sequences are DFQATT and SNEGSKA (reference sequence). Trimming removed 6 bases from V and 2 bases from J, with 10 bases in between.

This clonotype has a single count. V and J are TRBV27 and TRBJ2-5; the match to TRBD1 covers 11 bases. CDR3 length: 13 residues. J gave up 5 bases and V 8 bases, and 4 bases lay outside the gene matches. Germline CDR1 MNHEY, CDR2 SMNVEV (reference sequence). The chain's CDR3 is CASGTGGSETQYF. In nucleotides, the CDR3 is TGTGCCAGCGGGACAGGGGGGTCCGAGACCCAGTACTTC.

V gene TRBV6-4 combines with J gene TRBJ1-1; perhaps TRBD1 as D (5 bases). V was clipped by 5 bases and J by 1 base, with 14 bases between them. CDR3 length: 15 amino acids. CDR1 MRHNA and CDR2 SNTAGT come from the germline V gene. This CDR3 reads CASSPSWGRNTEAFF. For the CDR3, the DNA is TGTGCCAGCAGTCCCTCTTGGGGGAGGAACACTGAAGCTTTCTTT.

The V and J genes are TRBV24-1 and TRBJ2-1; 7 nucleotides align to TRBD2. This CDR3 spans 15 amino acids. V gave up 5 bases and J gave up 5 bases; unmatched junction bases: 8. Looked up from germline, CDR1 is KGHDR and CDR2 is SFDVKD. This CDR3 reads CATSGGGLRNNEQFF. The CDR3 nucleotides read TGTGCCACCAGTGGGGGGGGTTTGAGGAACAATGAGCAGTTCTTC.

The V gene is TRBV5-4, the J gene TRBJ2-1; 7 nucleotides align to TRBD1. CDR1 is SGHNT, CDR2 YYREEE, per germline (reference sequence). The CDR3 runs to 15 residues. The junction had 10 bases not matched to a gene; V was cut back by 2 bases and J by 8 bases. The CDR3 bases are TGTGCCAGCAGCTTAGGAGGCGACAGGGCCCATGAGCAGTTCTTC. The encoded protein is CASSLGGDRAHEQFF.

The chain uses TRBV29-1 and TRBJ1-2, with a possible D match to TRBD1 (6 bases). Trimming took 6 bases from V and 6 from J, leaving 14 bases between them. The CDR3 sequence is 12 residues long. Germline values: CDR1 SQVTM, CDR2 ANQGSEA. The CDR3 spells CSVGGQSNGYTF. CDR3 nucleotides: TGCAGCGTGGGAGGACAGTCTAATGGCTACACCTTC.

This chain uses TRBV4-1 with TRBJ2-1, with D perhaps TRBD2 (7 bases). Germline assignment: CDR1 MGHRA and CDR2 YSYEKL. The CDR3 length is 16 residues. V was trimmed by 4 bases and J by 9 bases, leaving 22 bases between them. CDR3 nucleotides: TGCGCCAGCAGCCCCCAATGGGGGGGGCCGTTCAGTGAGCAGTTCTTC. This encodes CASSPQWGGPFSEQFF.

This clonotype was detected only once. This sequence joins TRBV3-1 and TRBJ1-1, with D unresolved. Germline V gene lookup returns CDR1 LGHDT and CDR2 YNNKEL (reference sequence). The CDR3 sequence is 14 residues long. Trimming left V 1 base short and J 0 bases short, with 6 bases between. This CDR3 reads CASSQGLVNTEAFF. Here the CDR3 DNA reads TGTGCCAGCAGCCAAGGACTGGTGAACACTGAAGCTTTCTTT. Full variable domain (missing parts from reference TRBV3-1 and TRBJ1-1): DTAVSQTPKYLVTQMGNDKSIKCEQNLGHDTMYWYKQDSKKFLKIMFSYNNKELIINETVPNRFSPKSPDKAHLNLHINSLELGDSAVYFCASSQGLVNTEAFFGQGTRLTVV.

The CDR3 here is CASSSGAGGGLETQYF. The CDR3 DNA is TGCGCCAGCAGCTCCGGGGCGGGAGGAGGGCTAGAGACCCAGTACTTC. The V and J genes are TRBV4-1 and TRBJ2-5; 8 nucleotides match TRBD2. Germline V gene sequence: CDR1 MGHRA, CDR2 YSYEKL. J gave up 4 bases and V 5 bases, and 12 bases lay outside the gene matches. The CDR3 consists of 16 residues.

This chain connects TRBV20-1 to TRBJ2-5; D is tentatively TRBD1 or TRBD2 (6 bases each). V was shortened by 6 bases and J by 3 bases, with 23 bases between the two germline ends. Germline CDR1 is DFQATT and CDR2 is SNEGSKA (reference sequence). The CDR3 length is 16 residues. The CDR3 region is CSAYPADRRGKETQYF. The CDR3 DNA reads TGCAGTGCATACCCTGCTGACAGGAGGGGAAAAGAGACCCAGTACTTC.

This clonotype appeared once. The chain couples TRBV18 to TRBJ2-1; 9 bases are shared with TRBD1. The CDR3 extends over 14 amino acids. Germline V gives CDR1 KGHSH, CDR2 LQKENI. J lost 6 bases, V lost 7 bases, and 7 bases had no gene match. CDR3 DNA sequence: TGTGCCAGCTATGGGACAGGGAGGCCCAATGAGCAGTTCTTC. Protein product: CASYGTGRPNEQFF.

In its sample, this clonotype was seen once. This sequence joins TRBV15 and TRBJ1-3; no definite D call. Trimming left V 3 bases short and J 0 bases short, with 15 bases between. The germline V gene has CDR1 LNHNV and CDR2 YYDKDF (reference sequence). This CDR3 spans 17 amino acids. The CDR3 spells CATSSAPGVNSGNTIYF. The CDR3 DNA follows: TGTGCCACCAGCAGCGCCCCCGGGGTAAACTCTGGAAACACCATATATTTT.

This sequence joins TRBV3-1 and TRBJ2-1; 9 bases line up with TRBD2. The germline V gene encodes CDR1 LGHDT and CDR2 YNNKEL (reference sequence). Trimming removed 1 base from V and 8 bases from J; junction bases left unmatched: 9. This CDR3 is built from 16 residues. The CDR3 spells CASSQAIFLAGHEQFF. In DNA form, the CDR3 reads TGTGCCAGCAGCCAAGCCATATTTCTAGCGGGGCATGAGCAGTTCTTC.

This chain connects TRBV2 to TRBJ2-5, with TRBD2 matching 9 bases. This CDR3 is built from 11 residues. The V segment lost 4 bases and the J segment 12 bases; nucleotides outside the gene matches: 3. Per germline, CDR1 SNHLY and CDR2 FYNNEI. CDR3 nucleotide sequence: TGTGCCAGCAGTGGTCTAGCGGGGAAGTACTTC. This codes for CASSGLAGKYF.

The V and J genes are TRBV9 and TRBJ2-7, with a possible D match to TRBD2 (6 bases). Trimming shortened V by 0 bases and J by 5 bases, and 6 bases separated the two germline ends. Per germline, CDR1 SGDLS and CDR2 YYNGEE. The CDR3 runs to 12 residues. CDR3 coding DNA: TGTGCCAGCAGCGTAGGCGGGGACGAGCAGTACGTC. Protein sequence: CASSVGGDEQYV.